These 5 T cell receptor beta chains came from one sample sequenced in a study of blood T cells in healthy people across ages. For the second PCR, which ran for roughly 6 to 11 cycles, a sample-barcoded 5' primer and a J-beta primer mix were used. TCRdb ran MiXCR on the 5' RACE reads and lists one entry per CDR3 protein. Among about 1,400,000 distinct CDR3 sequences listed, 45% to 70% were seen once. The sample consisted of blood. All receptors come from a man aged 18 to 35 in good health.

The CDR3 nucleotides are TGTGCCAGCAGCTTAGGACCAGCGGGGGTCAGCTCCTACAATGAGCAGTTCTTC. Its translation is CASSLGPAGVSSYNEQFF. The chain is built from TRBV5-5 and TRBJ2-1; TRBD2 agrees at 8 bases. J lost 0 bases, V lost 2 bases, and 10 bases had no gene match. The CDR3 is 18 amino acids. Per the germline V gene, CDR1 is SGHKS and CDR2 is YYEKEE (reference sequence).

This clonotype turned up a few times. This chain joins TRBV27 and TRBJ2-7; the D is unclear. This CDR3 contains 14 residues. CDR1 is MNHEY and CDR2 is SMNVEV in the germline V gene (reference sequence). The germline V and J ends were trimmed by 5 bases and 2 bases, with 13 bases remaining between them. CDR3 nucleotide sequence: TGTGCCAGCAGTCCCACTGGCGGAACCTACGAGCAGTACTTC. This encodes CASSPTGGTYEQYF.

The V gene is TRBV6-1, the J gene TRBJ2-7; 8 bases map to TRBD1. The V gene's germline CDR1 is MNHNS and CDR2 SASEGT. V dropped 6 bases and J dropped 0; count of bases not matched to a gene: 7. This CDR3 spans 15 amino acids. The CDR3 DNA reads as TGTGCCAGCAGAGGTACAGGGGGTCCCTCCTACGAGCAGTACTTC. This encodes CASRGTGGPSYEQYF.

The V and J genes are TRBV2 and TRBJ2-7, with 7 bases fitting TRBD1. The J segment lost 2 bases and the V segment lost 6 bases, leaving 10 bases of the junction unmatched. CDR1 and CDR2 (germline): SNHLY, FYNNEI. The CDR3 spans 15 residues. This CDR3 reads CASRGGQTKTYEQYF. Written as DNA, the CDR3 is TGTGCCAGCAGAGGGGGACAGACCAAGACCTACGAGCAGTACTTC.

The CDR3 here is CSARKRGPLDQPQHF. DNA for the CDR3: TGCAGTGCTAGAAAGCGTGGGCCGCTGGATCAGCCCCAGCATTTT. This rearrangement joins TRBV20-1 to TRBJ1-5; unclear D gene. With 2 bases removed from V and 5 bases from J, the gap between germline ends came to 16 bases. CDR3 length: 15 residues. The V gene's germline CDR1 is DFQATT and CDR2 SNEGSKA (reference sequence).